The 6 T cell receptor beta chains listed next were all sequenced from one sample in a study of T cell responses to AZD1222 COVID-19 vaccine. The table came from immunoSEQ multiplex PCR; TCRdb's copy has only in-frame clones and leaves some out. The sample consists of more than 95,000 clones, approximately 88% of them appearing once. The sample was peripheral blood, taken on day 0 of AZD1222 vaccination. The source of these receptors is an adult in good health.

The genes are TRBV28 and TRBJ2-3; 16 nucleotides line up with TRBD2. Germline V lookup: CDR1 MDHEN, CDR2 SYDVKM. The ends lost 6 bases at V and 3 bases at J; junction bases unmatched: 9. The CDR3 consists of 18 residues. CDR3 sequence: CASRGPGLAGGLTDTQYF. CDR3 DNA: TGTGCCAGCAGAGGCCCGGGACTAGCGGGAGGGTTGACAGATACGCAGTATTTT. The whole variable domain, remainder taken from reference TRBV28 and TRBJ2-3, is DVKVTQSSRYLVKRTGEKVFLECVQDMDHENMFWYRQDPGLGLRLIYFSYDVKMKEKGDIPEGYSVSREKKERFSLILESASTNQTSMYLCASRGPGLAGGLTDTQYFGPGTRLTVL.

The chain combines TRBV5-1 with TRBJ1-2, with 7 bases that match TRBD1. This CDR3 has 14 residues. Losses at the gene ends were 2 bases for V and 4 bases for J; bases not matched to a gene: 5. CDR1 and CDR2 (germline): SGHRS, YFSETQ. CDR3 sequence reads: CASSLGTDFYGYTF. The CDR3 nucleotides are TGCGCCAGCAGCTTAGGGACAGATTTCTATGGCTACACCTTC.

This clone appeared a single time. J is TRBJ1-1 and V is TRBV7-9; weak D call: TRBD1 (5 bases). The CDR3 has 16 residues. V lost 1 base, J lost 0 bases, and 12 bases lay in between. Germline V gene data show CDR1 as SEHNR and CDR2 as FQNEAQ (reference sequence). CDR3 coding DNA: TGTGCCAGCAGCTTAGGAGGGGCTATATTGAACACTGAAGCTTTCTTT. This gives the protein CASSLGGAILNTEAFF.

The chain joins TRBV5-5 to TRBJ2-2; 8 positions match TRBD1. The length of the CDR3 is 14 residues. The V gene end was trimmed by 4 bases and the J gene end by 4 bases; junction bases not matched to a gene: 3. Germline assignment: CDR1 SGHKS and CDR2 YYEKEE (reference sequence). CDR3 sequence reads: CASSRTGTTGELFF. CDR3 nucleotides: TGTGCCAGCAGCCGGACAGGGACCACCGGGGAGCTGTTTTTT. The variable domain in full, completed from reference TRBV5-5 and TRBJ2-2, reads DAGVTQSPTHLIKTRGQQVTLRCSPISGHKSVSWYQQVLGQGPQFIFQYYEKEERGRGNFPDRFSARQFPNYSSELNVNALLLGDSALYLCASSRTGTTGELFFGEGSRLTVL.

The chain combines TRBV6-2 or TRBV6-3 with TRBJ1-1; D uncertain. In germline, CDR1 is MNHEY, CDR2 SVGEGT. V was cut by 2 bases and J by 1 base, with 8 bases left in between. The CDR3 extends over 14 amino acids. This chain's CDR3 is CASSYGLENTEAFF. The CDR3 DNA reads as TGTGCCAGCAGTTACGGTTTAGAGAACACTGAAGCTTTCTTT.

This chain connects TRBV7-9 to TRBJ2-1, with D possibly TRBD2 on 7 matching bases. With 4 bases removed from V and 10 bases from J, the gap between germline ends came to 23 bases. Germline-derived CDR1 and CDR2 are SEHNR and FQNEAQ (reference sequence). The CDR3 sequence is 16 residues long. CDR3 amino acids: CASSSSRGAPYREQFF. Written as DNA, the CDR3 is TGTGCCAGCAGCTCATCTCGGGGGGCTCCGTACAGGGAGCAGTTCTTC.